This T cell receptor (beta chain) comes out of a study of Graves' ophthalmopathy and Graves' hyperthyroidism. Study observations and caveats: For separating ophthalmopathy from stable hyperthyroidism, a 13-signature model gave almost 90% sensitivity and 81.08% specificity.

RNA transcripts were the template, and TCR beta CDR3 regions were amplified from them. The authors performed first-round RT-PCR with HTBI primers and then a second-round multiplex PCR. TCRdb passed the multiplex PCR reads through MiXCR, listing each CDR3 protein once. The sample yields hundreds of thousands of distinct CDR3 sequences, around 50% seen once. V shed 6 bases and J shed 0 bases, with 12 bases lying between them. This CDR3 is built from 15 residues. CDR1 is ENHRY, CDR2 SYGVKD, per germline. As regards this clonotype: What it binds is not known.

This chain uses TRBV10-3 with TRBJ2-4; D gene unclear. This TCR came from an adult man with Graves' ophthalmopathy. Sequenced material: peripheral blood. As DNA, the CDR3 is TGTGCCATCAGCGCAGAAATCCTAGCCAAAAACATTCAGTACTTC. Its translation is CAISAEILAKNIQYF.